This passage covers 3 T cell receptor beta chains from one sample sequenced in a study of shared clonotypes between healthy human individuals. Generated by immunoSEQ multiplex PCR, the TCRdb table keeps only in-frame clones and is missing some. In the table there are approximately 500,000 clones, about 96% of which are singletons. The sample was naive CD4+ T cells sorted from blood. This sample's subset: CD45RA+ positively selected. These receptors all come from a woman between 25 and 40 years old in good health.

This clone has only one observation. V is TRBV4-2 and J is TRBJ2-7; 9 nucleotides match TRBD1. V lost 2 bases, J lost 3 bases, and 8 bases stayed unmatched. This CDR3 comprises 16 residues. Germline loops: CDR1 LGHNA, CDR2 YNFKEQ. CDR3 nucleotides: TGTGCCAGCAGCCAACATGGGACAGGGAGGAGCTACGAGCAGTACTTC. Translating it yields CASSQHGTGRSYEQYF.

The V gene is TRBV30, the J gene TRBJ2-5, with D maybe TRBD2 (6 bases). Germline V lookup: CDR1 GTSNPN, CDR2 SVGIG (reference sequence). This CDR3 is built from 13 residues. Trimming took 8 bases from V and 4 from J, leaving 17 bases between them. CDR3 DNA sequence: TGTGCCGGGGTGCTAACCGGGGGAGAGACCCAGTACTTC. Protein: CAGVLTGGETQYF.

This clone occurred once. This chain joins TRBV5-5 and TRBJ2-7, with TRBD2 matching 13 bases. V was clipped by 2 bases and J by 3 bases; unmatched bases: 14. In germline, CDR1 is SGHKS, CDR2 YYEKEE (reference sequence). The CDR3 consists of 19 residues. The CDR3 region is CASSFSGTSGVRNLYEQYF. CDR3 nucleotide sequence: TGTGCCAGCAGCTTCTCCGGGACTAGCGGGGTACGAAACCTCTACGAGCAGTACTTC. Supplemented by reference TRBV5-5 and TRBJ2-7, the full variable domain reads DAGVTQSPTHLIKTRGQQVTLRCSPISGHKSVSWYQQVLGQGPQFIFQYYEKEERGRGNFPDRFSARQFPNYSSELNVNALLLGDSALYLCASSFSGTSGVRNLYEQYFGPGTRLTVT.